This T cell receptor beta chain was documented in a study of post-analysis software for immune sequencing data. General observations from the study: TRBV5-6, TRBV5-1 and TRBV20-1 belonged to a set of about five TRBV segments that were more frequent in patients than controls. Under F measure analysis, samples from one preparation batch co-clustered strongly.

The CDR3 has 16 residues. Germline CDR1 and CDR2: LNHNV and YYDKDF (reference sequence). J gave up 9 bases and V 0 bases, and 11 bases lay outside the gene matches. A word on this clonotype: What it binds is not known.

Prepared libraries of TCR beta cDNA carried unique molecular identifiers. TCRdb used MiXCR to reprocess the PCR reads, holding one entry per CDR3 protein. The sample lists approximately 260,000 distinct CDR3 sequences, about 38% occurring once. Sequencing was performed on blood. The genes are TRBV15 and TRBJ2-1; 7 bases line up with TRBD2. The clonotype was recovered from a girl aged 5-17 years with multiple sclerosis. CDR3 bases: TGTGCCACCAGCAGAGATCCCCAGCGGGAATGGAGTGAGCAGTTCTTC. Translation: CATSRDPQREWSEQFF.